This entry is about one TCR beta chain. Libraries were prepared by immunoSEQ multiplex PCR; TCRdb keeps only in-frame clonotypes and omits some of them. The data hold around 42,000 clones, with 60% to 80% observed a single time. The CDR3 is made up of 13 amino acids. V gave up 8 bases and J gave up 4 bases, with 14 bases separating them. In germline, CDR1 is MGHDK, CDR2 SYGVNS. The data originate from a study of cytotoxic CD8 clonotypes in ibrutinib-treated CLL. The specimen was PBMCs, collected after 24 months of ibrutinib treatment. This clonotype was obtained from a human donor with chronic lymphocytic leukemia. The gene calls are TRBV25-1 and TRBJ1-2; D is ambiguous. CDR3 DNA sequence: TGTGCCAGCCTAGACCGGGTGAGCTATGGCTACACCTTC. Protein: CASLDRVSYGYTF.